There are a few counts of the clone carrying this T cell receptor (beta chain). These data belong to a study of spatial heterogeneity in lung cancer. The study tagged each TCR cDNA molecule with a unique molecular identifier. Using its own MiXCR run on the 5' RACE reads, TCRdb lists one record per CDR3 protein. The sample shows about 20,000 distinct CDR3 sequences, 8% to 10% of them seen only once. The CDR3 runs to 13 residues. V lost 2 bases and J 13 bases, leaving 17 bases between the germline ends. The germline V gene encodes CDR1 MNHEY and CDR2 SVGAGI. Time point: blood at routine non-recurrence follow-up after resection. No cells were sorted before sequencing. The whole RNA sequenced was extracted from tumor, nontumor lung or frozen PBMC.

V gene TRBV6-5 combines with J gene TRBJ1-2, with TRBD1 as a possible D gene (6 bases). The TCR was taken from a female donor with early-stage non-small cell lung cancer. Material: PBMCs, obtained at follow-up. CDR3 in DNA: TGTGCCAGCAGTTACGTCAGGGAGGGGGAGCGCACCTTC. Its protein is CASSYVREGERTF.